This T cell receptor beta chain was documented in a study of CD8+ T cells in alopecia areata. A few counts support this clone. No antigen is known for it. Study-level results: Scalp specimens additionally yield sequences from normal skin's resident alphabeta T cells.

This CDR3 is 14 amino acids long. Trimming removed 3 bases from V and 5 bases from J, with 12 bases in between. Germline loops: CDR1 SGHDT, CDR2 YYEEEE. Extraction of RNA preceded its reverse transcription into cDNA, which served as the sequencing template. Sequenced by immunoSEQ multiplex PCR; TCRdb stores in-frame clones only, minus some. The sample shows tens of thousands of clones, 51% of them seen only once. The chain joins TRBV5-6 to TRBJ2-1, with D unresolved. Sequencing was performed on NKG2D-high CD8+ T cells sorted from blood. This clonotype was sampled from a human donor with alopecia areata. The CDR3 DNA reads TGTGCCAGCAGCTCCCCCGGACGAGACAATGAGCAGTTCTTC. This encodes CASSSPGRDNEQFF.